Listed below are T cell receptor beta chains from one sample, sequenced in a study of CD8 T cells in ankylosing spondylitis. TCRdb re-called the 5' RACE reads through MiXCR, storing one row per CDR3 protein. The sample includes 800,000 to 900,000 distinct CDR3 sequences, about 11% seen only once; the top ten take about 0.5%. Source material: blood, either unsorted or a sorted T cell fraction (not recorded which). All receptors derive from a male donor with ankylosing spondylitis. CDR3s include the opening cysteine and the closing phenylalanine or tryptophan. Each record gives: D gene, V gene, J gene, clone size, CDR3 protein, CDR3 DNA. A D gene is named only where the DNA matches it firmly. Rows may omit the clone size; those that give it use once, few, many or a size class.

D: TRBD2; V: TRBV20-1; J: TRBJ2-7; size: few; CDR3: CSARGMASGGSYEQYF; DNA: TGCAGTGCTAGAGGTATGGCGAGCGGGGGATCCTACGAGCAGTACTTC
D: .; V: TRBV4-2; J: TRBJ2-5; size: few; CDR3: CASSQAEGGETQYF; DNA: TGTGCCAGCAGCCAAGCCGAGGGTGGAGAGACCCAGTACTTC
D: TRBD1; V: TRBV20-1; J: TRBJ1-4; size: .; CDR3: CSARVVPGQGGATNEKLFF; DNA: TGCAGTGCTAGAGTGGTACCGGGACAGGGGGGAGCAACTAATGAAAAACTGTTTTTT
D: .; V: TRBV24-1; J: TRBJ2-3; size: few; CDR3: CATRRQVSTDTQYF; DNA: TGTGCCACCAGGCGCCAGGTTAGCACAGATACGCAGTATTTT
D: TRBD2; V: TRBV7-9; J: TRBJ2-3; size: .; CDR3: CASSYGLASDTQYF; DNA: TGTGCCAGCAGCTACGGACTAGCATCCGATACGCAGTATTTT
D: TRBD1; V: TRBV6-5; J: TRBJ1-3; size: few; CDR3: CASSYGQGWNTIYF; DNA: TGTGCCAGCAGTTACGGACAGGGTTGGAACACCATATATTTT
D: .; V: TRBV2; J: TRBJ1-5; size: .; CDR3: CASSEGGVYHQPQHF; DNA: TGTGCCAGCAGTGAAGGAGGGGTGTACCATCAGCCCCAGCATTTT
D: TRBD1; V: TRBV20-1; J: TRBJ2-5; size: .; CDR3: CSAKDRASRETQYF; DNA: TGCAGTGCTAAGGACAGGGCGTCTAGGGAGACCCAGTACTTC
D: .; V: TRBV5-1; J: TRBJ2-5; size: .; CDR3: CASSLEPGTFQETQYF; DNA: TGCGCCAGCAGCTTGGAGCCGGGGACCTTCCAAGAGACCCAGTACTTC
D: .; V: TRBV7-2; J: TRBJ2-4; size: .; CDR3: CASSLVFMAENIQYF; DNA: TGTGCCAGCAGCTTAGTTTTTATGGCAGAAAACATTCAGTACTTC
D: TRBD1; V: TRBV29-1; J: TRBJ2-2; size: many; CDR3: CSVEGQGSGELFF; DNA: TGCAGCGTCGAGGGACAGGGGAGCGGGGAGCTGTTTTTT
D: .; V: TRBV7-9; J: TRBJ2-3; size: few; CDR3: CASSSQWGDTQYF; DNA: TGTGCCAGCAGCTCCCAGTGGGGAGATACGCAGTATTTT
D: .; V: TRBV10-2; J: TRBJ1-1; size: few; CDR3: CASSPFGGLTEAFF; DNA: TGCGCCAGCAGCCCCTTCGGGGGGCTGACTGAAGCTTTCTTT
D: .; V: TRBV6-2/TRBV6-3; J: TRBJ1-6; size: few; CDR3: CASSYRSTDLSPLHF; DNA: TGTGCCAGCAGTTACCGGTCGACTGATCTTTCACCCCTCCACTTT
D: .; V: TRBV6-5; J: TRBJ1-5; size: .; CDR3: CASSSRGEGLNQPQHF; DNA: TGTGCCAGCAGTTCCCGGGGTGAGGGACTTAATCAGCCCCAGCATTTT
D: TRBD1; V: TRBV20-1; J: TRBJ1-1; size: .; CDR3: CSAPKGGGDEAFF; DNA: TGCAGTGCTCCAAAAGGAGGGGGCGATGAAGCTTTCTTT
D: .; V: TRBV2; J: TRBJ2-7; size: few; CDR3: CASSVQGYSYEQYF; DNA: TGTGCCAGCAGCGTGCAGGGATACTCCTACGAGCAGTACTTC
D: .; V: TRBV11-2; J: TRBJ2-1; size: few; CDR3: CASSRRNNEQFF; DNA: TGTGCCAGCAGCCGTCGAAACAATGAGCAGTTCTTC
D: TRBD1; V: TRBV6-1; J: TRBJ1-5; size: .; CDR3: CASRRTGTNQPQHF; DNA: TGTGCCAGCAGGAGGACAGGGACAAATCAGCCCCAGCATTTT
D: .; V: TRBV10-3; J: TRBJ2-1; size: .; CDR3: CAISPLPLGEQFF; DNA: TGTGCCATCAGCCCTCTTCCCTTGGGTGAGCAGTTCTTC
D: .; V: TRBV5-1; J: TRBJ2-3; size: .; CDR3: CASSLRDFSSTDTQYF; DNA: TGCGCCAGCAGCCTCCGGGACTTCTCTAGCACAGATACGCAGTATTTT
D: TRBD1; V: TRBV10-3; J: TRBJ2-1; size: few; CDR3: CAISSRTGDSYNEQFF; DNA: TGTGCCATCAGTTCCAGGACAGGGGATTCCTACAATGAGCAGTTCTTC
D: TRBD1; V: TRBV5-1; J: TRBJ1-1; size: few; CDR3: CASSSLPTGETEAFF; DNA: TGCGCCAGCAGCTCCCTACCGACAGGGGAAACTGAAGCTTTCTTT
D: .; V: TRBV20-1; J: TRBJ2-1; size: few; CDR3: CSARVPSGNEQFF; DNA: TGCAGTGCTAGAGTGCCGTCGGGCAATGAGCAGTTCTTC
D: TRBD2; V: TRBV5-6; J: TRBJ2-7; size: .; CDR3: CASREGSAGAYEQYF; DNA: TGTGCCAGCAGAGAAGGGAGCGCGGGGGCCTACGAGCAGTACTTC
D: TRBD1; V: TRBV12-3/TRBV12-4; J: TRBJ2-6; size: few; CDR3: CASRRTGTGANVLTF; DNA: TGTGCCAGCAGGCGGACAGGGACTGGGGCCAACGTCCTGACTTTC
D: TRBD1; V: TRBV28; J: TRBJ2-7; size: .; CDR3: CASNHRDSMGEQYF; DNA: TGTGCCAGCAACCACCGGGACAGTATGGGCGAGCAGTACTTC
D: .; V: TRBV12-3/TRBV12-4; J: TRBJ1-1; size: .; CDR3: CASSLSLVAAFF; DNA: TGTGCCAGCAGTTTAAGCCTGGTAGCAGCTTTCTTT
D: TRBD1; V: TRBV25-1; J: TRBJ1-2; size: .; CDR3: CATQTPGGRQGYTF; DNA: TGTGCCACCCAGACCCCAGGGGGACGACAAGGCTACACCTTC
D: .; V: TRBV5-6; J: TRBJ2-6; size: .; CDR3: CASSSVGQGPSGANVLTF; DNA: TGTGCCAGCAGCTCAGTGGGACAAGGGCCCTCTGGGGCCAACGTCCTGACTTTC
D: .; V: TRBV4-1; J: TRBJ1-1; size: .; CDR3: CASSQRDVPRDTEAFF; DNA: TGCGCCAGCAGCCAGAGGGACGTCCCAAGGGACACTGAAGCTTTCTTT
D: TRBD1; V: TRBV5-1; J: TRBJ2-7; size: few; CDR3: CASSQDRDGEQYF; DNA: TGCGCCAGCAGCCAGGACAGGGACGGGGAGCAGTACTTC
D: .; V: TRBV3-1; J: TRBJ2-4; size: .; CDR3: CASSQDYRAGKNIQYF; DNA: TGTGCCAGCAGCCAAGATTACAGGGCGGGCAAAAACATTCAGTACTTC
D: .; V: TRBV20-1; J: TRBJ1-3; size: .; CDR3: CSASSGSSGNTIYF; DNA: TGCAGTGCTAGTTCCGGGAGCTCTGGAAACACCATATATTTT
D: TRBD1; V: TRBV28; J: TRBJ1-2; size: few; CDR3: CASSFISAGGGYTF; DNA: TGTGCCAGCAGTTTTATCTCGGCAGGGGGTGGCTACACCTTC
D: .; V: TRBV14; J: TRBJ2-7; size: .; CDR3: CASSPRERFDEQYF; DNA: TGTGCCAGCAGCCCTCGGGAGCGATTCGACGAGCAGTACTTC
D: .; V: TRBV20-1; J: TRBJ2-4; size: .; CDR3: CSASRRTVENIQYF; DNA: TGCAGTGCTAGTCGGCGGACAGTGGAAAACATTCAGTACTTC
D: TRBD1; V: TRBV28; J: TRBJ2-4; size: few; CDR3: CASSLRTGEAKNIQYF; DNA: TGTGCCAGCAGTCTACGGACAGGGGAGGCCAAAAACATTCAGTACTTC
D: .; V: TRBV7-2; J: TRBJ2-7; size: few; CDR3: CASSLGPGRRSSYEQYF; DNA: TGTGCCAGCAGCTTAGGCCCAGGGCGCCGAAGCTCCTACGAGCAGTACTTC
D: TRBD1; V: TRBV20-1; J: TRBJ2-7; size: .; CDR3: CSAEDRGLAYEQYF; DNA: TGCAGTGCAGAGGACAGGGGGTTGGCCTACGAGCAGTACTTC
D: TRBD2; V: TRBV5-6; J: TRBJ2-1; size: many; CDR3: CASSQLSSGIYNEQFF; DNA: TGTGCCAGCAGCCAGCTATCTAGCGGGATTTACAATGAGCAGTTCTTC
D: .; V: TRBV5-1; J: TRBJ2-1; size: .; CDR3: CASSFQDNEQFF; DNA: TGCGCCAGCAGCTTCCAGGATAATGAGCAGTTCTTC
D: TRBD1; V: TRBV6-2/TRBV6-3; J: TRBJ1-5; size: few; CDR3: CASSRQGGSYSNQPQHF; DNA: TGTGCCAGCAGTCGGCAGGGGGGATCTTATAGCAATCAGCCCCAGCATTTT
D: .; V: TRBV28; J: TRBJ2-1; size: .; CDR3: CASSAMTAASYNEQFF; DNA: TGTGCCAGCAGTGCCATGACAGCAGCCTCCTACAATGAGCAGTTCTTC
D: TRBD1; V: TRBV7-9; J: TRBJ1-4; size: .; CDR3: CASSKGQGGTNEKLFF; DNA: TGTGCCAGCAGTAAAGGACAGGGCGGAACTAATGAAAAACTGTTTTTT